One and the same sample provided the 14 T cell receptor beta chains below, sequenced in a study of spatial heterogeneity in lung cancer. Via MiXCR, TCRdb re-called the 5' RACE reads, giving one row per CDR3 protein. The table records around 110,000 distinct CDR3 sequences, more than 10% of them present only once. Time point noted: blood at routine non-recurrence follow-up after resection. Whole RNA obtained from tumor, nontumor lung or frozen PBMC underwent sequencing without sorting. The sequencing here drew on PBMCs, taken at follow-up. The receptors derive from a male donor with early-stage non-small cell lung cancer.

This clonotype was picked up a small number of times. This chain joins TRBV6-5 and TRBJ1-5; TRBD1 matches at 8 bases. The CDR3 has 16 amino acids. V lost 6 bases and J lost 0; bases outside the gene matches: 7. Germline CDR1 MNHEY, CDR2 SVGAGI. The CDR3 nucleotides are TGTGCCAGCAGGGCCGGGACAGGTTATAGCAATCAGCCCCAGCATTTT. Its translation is CASRAGTGYSNQPQHF.

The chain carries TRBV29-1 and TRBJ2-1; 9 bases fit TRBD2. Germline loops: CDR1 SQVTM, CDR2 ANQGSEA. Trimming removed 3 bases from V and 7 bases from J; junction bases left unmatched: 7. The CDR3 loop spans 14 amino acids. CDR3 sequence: CSVERSGGGNEQFF. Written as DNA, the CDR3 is TGCAGCGTTGAGCGTAGCGGGGGTGGGAATGAGCAGTTCTTC.

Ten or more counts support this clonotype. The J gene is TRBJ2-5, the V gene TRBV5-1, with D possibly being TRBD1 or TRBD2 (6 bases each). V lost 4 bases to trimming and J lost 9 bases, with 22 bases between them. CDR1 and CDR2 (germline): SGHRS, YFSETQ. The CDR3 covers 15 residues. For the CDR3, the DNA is TGCGCCAGCAGCCAAGGCAGGGGCGCCGGGGAGGCCCAGTACTTC. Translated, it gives CASSQGRGAGEAQYF.

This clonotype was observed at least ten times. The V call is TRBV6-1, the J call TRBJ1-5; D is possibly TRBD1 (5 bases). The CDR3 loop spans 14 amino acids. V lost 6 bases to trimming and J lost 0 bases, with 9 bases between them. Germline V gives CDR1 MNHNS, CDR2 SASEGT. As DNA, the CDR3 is TGTGCCAGCAGGCAGGGAAGTAGCAATCAGCCCCAGCATTTT. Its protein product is CASRQGSSNQPQHF.

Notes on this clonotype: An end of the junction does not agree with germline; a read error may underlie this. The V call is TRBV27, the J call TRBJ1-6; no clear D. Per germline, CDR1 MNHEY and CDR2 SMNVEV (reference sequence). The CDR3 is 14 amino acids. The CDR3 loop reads CASSQGFSNTPLHF. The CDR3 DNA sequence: TGTGCCAGCAGTCAAGGGTTTAGTAATACACCCCTCCACTTT.

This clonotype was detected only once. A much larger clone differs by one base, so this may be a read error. CDR3 DNA: TGTGCCAGCAGCTCCGGGACAGGGGAGAAGACCCAGTACTTC. Translated, it gives CASSSGTGEKTQYF. The genes are TRBV2 and TRBJ2-5; TRBD1 matches 10 bases. The J segment lost 6 bases and the V segment lost 6 bases, leaving 7 bases of the junction unmatched. Germline CDR1 and CDR2: SNHLY and FYNNEI. The CDR3 runs 14 residues.

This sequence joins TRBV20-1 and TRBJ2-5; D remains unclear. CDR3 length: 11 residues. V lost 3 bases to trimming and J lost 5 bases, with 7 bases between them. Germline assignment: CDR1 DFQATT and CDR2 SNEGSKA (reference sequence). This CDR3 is CSARLFETQYF. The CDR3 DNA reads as TGCAGTGCTAGGCTCTTCGAGACCCAGTACTTC.

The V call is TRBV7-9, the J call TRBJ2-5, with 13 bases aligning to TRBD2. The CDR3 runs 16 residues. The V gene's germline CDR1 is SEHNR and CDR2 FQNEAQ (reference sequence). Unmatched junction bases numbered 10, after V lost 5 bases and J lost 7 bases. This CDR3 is CASSEGTSGALGTQYF. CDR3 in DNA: TGTGCCAGCAGCGAGGGGACTAGCGGGGCCCTCGGGACCCAGTACTTC. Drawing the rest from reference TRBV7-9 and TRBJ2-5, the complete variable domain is DTGVSQNPRHKITKRGQNVTFRCDPISEHNRLYWYRQTLGQGPEFLTYFQNEAQLEKSRLLSDRFSAERPKGSFSTLEIQRTEQGDSAMYLCASSEGTSGALGTQYFGPGTRLLVL.

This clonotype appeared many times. CDR3 DNA sequence: TGCAGCGTTGAAGAAGGCTGGGGACACTACAATGAGCAGTTCTTC. Translated, it gives CSVEEGWGHYNEQFF. The chain links TRBV29-1 to TRBJ2-1, with a weak D call TRBD1 (6 bases). Per the germline V gene, CDR1 is SQVTM and CDR2 is ANQGSEA. V was shortened by 0 bases and J by 3 bases, with 12 bases between the two germline ends. There are 15 residues in the CDR3.

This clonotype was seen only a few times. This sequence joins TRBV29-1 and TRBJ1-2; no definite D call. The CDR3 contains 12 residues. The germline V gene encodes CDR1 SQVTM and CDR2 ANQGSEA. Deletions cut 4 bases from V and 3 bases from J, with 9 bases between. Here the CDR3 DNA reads TGCAGCGTTGGGCAACGGCACTATGGCTACACCTTC. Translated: CSVGQRHYGYTF.

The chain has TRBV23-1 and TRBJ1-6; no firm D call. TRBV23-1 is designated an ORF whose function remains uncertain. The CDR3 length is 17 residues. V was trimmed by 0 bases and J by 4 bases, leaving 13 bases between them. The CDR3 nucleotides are TGCGCCAGCAGTCAATCATCAGACGGGAAATATAATTCACCCCTCCACTTT. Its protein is CASSQSSDGKYNSPLHF.

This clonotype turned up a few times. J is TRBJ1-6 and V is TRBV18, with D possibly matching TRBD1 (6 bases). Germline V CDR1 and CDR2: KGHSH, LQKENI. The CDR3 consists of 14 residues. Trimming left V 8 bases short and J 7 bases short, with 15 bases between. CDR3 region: CASAYRVVNSPLHF. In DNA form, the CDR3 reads TGTGCCAGCGCCTACAGGGTGGTGAATTCACCCCTCCACTTT.

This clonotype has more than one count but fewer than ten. The DNA of the CDR3 is TGCAGTGCTAGTGGGCGTCTGCACTATAATTCACCCCTCCACTTT. Its translation is CSASGRLHYNSPLHF. The genes are TRBV20-1 and TRBJ1-6; D gene uncertain. Trimming took 3 bases from V and 3 from J, leaving 12 bases between them. This CDR3 contains 15 residues. The germline V gene encodes CDR1 DFQATT and CDR2 SNEGSKA (reference sequence).

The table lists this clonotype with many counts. The CDR3, as DNA: TGTGCCAGCACCCTAAAAGAGACCCAGTACTTC. Translating it yields CASTLKETQYF. This chain connects TRBV2 to TRBJ2-5; D remains unclear. CDR1 SNHLY and CDR2 FYNNEI come from the germline V gene. Between the trimmed V and J ends, which lost 7 bases and 3 bases, there was a span of 6 bases. The CDR3 consists of 11 residues.